Listed here are 29 T cell receptor beta chains from one sample, sequenced in a study of OX40 agonist ivuxolimab in advanced cancers. The method was the immunoSEQ multiplex PCR assay. This immuneACCESS table, as held by TCRdb, lists in-frame sequences with V and J called but not all clones. Of the missing ones, under half trace to an unresolved V gene in checked studies; the others have no known cause. The sample table records tens of thousands of clones; approximately 81% of these occur just once. 0.95% to 1.2% of the sample is held by the ten biggest clonotypes. The material sequenced was CD4+ or CD8+ T cells sorted from blood, taken in a trial of the OX40 agonist ivuxolimab. The receptors come from an adult with an advanced solid tumor such as melanoma, head and neck, liver or kidney cancer.

This clone was seen many times. The J gene is TRBJ2-3, the V gene TRBV6-5, with D hard to call. This CDR3 is 11 amino acids long. Deletions cut 6 bases from V and 2 bases from J, with 3 bases between. Per the germline V gene, CDR1 is MNHEY and CDR2 is SVGAGI. CDR3 in amino acids: CASRLTDTQYF. The CDR3 nucleotides read TGTGCCAGCAGGCTCACAGATACGCAGTATTTT.

The count of this clone is one. The chain has TRBV28 and TRBJ2-7; D is perhaps TRBD1 or TRBD2 (6 bases each). CDR1 is MDHEN and CDR2 is SYDVKM in the germline V gene. The CDR3 extends over 15 amino acids. V lost 4 bases to trimming and J lost 5 bases, with 18 bases between them. The DNA of the CDR3 is TGTGCCAGCAGTTCCGCTGGGGGGTCAGGGGACGAGCAGTACGTC. The encoded protein is CASSSAGGSGDEQYV.

This clone showed up just once. The chain combines TRBV10-3 with TRBJ2-2; 8 bases line up with TRBD1. This CDR3 has 15 residues. Germline CDR1 and CDR2: ENHRY and SYGVKD. Losses at the gene ends were 4 bases for V and 8 bases for J; bases not matched to a gene: 9. CDR3: CAISGGQASTGELFF. The CDR3 DNA sequence: TGTGCCATCAGTGGGGGACAGGCCTCGACGGGGGAGCTGTTTTTT.

The chain couples TRBV6-5 to TRBJ1-2, with D unclear. V was shortened by 0 bases and J by 8 bases, with 10 bases between the two germline ends. Germline assignment: CDR1 MNHEY and CDR2 SVGAGI. This CDR3 is 13 amino acids long. This CDR3 reads CASSYSGVSGYTF. CDR3 in DNA: TGTGCCAGCAGTTACTCTGGTGTTAGCGGCTACACCTTC.

Only one count was recorded for this clone. The rearrangement links TRBV2 to TRBJ1-2; TRBD1 might be the D (6 bases). Germline values: CDR1 SNHLY, CDR2 FYNNEI. V was shortened by 7 bases and J by 0 bases, with 21 bases between the two germline ends. The CDR3 loop spans 17 amino acids. The CDR3 protein is CASTLDRLEKANYGYTF. The CDR3 bases are TGTGCCAGCACCTTAGACAGGCTAGAGAAAGCTAACTATGGCTACACCTTC. Combining the CDR3 with reference TRBV2 and TRBJ1-2 gives the whole variable domain EPEVTQTPSHQVTQMGQEVILRCVPISNHLYFYWYRQILGQKVEFLVSFYNNEISEKSEIFDDQFSVERPDGSNFTLKIRSTKLEDSAMYFCASTLDRLEKANYGYTFGSGTRLTVV.

J is TRBJ1-4 and V is TRBV6-5; a possible D gene is TRBD1 (6 bases). The ends were cut back, 2 bases at V and 8 bases at J, with 15 bases in the middle. Germline assignment: CDR1 MNHEY and CDR2 SVGAGI. This CDR3 contains 15 residues. CDR3 bases: TGTGCCAGCAGTTACACAACAGGGAGTCGGGAAAAACTGTTTTTT. Translated: CASSYTTGSREKLFF.

The chain couples TRBV6-5 to TRBJ2-2; weak D call: TRBD1 (6 bases). The CDR3 has 14 residues. V gave up 10 bases and J gave up 3 bases, with 15 bases separating them. Germline CDR1 and CDR2: MNHEY and SVGAGI. This CDR3 is CATFRGTDTGELFF. In nucleotides, the CDR3 is TGTGCCACCTTCAGGGGTACCGACACCGGGGAGCTGTTTTTT.

V is TRBV7-9 and J is TRBJ2-2, with 9 positions matching TRBD2. Per the germline V gene, CDR1 is SEHNR and CDR2 is FQNEAQ (reference sequence). J lost 1 base, V lost 3 bases, and 3 bases had no gene match. The CDR3 consists of 16 residues. This chain's CDR3 is CASSLVSGGNTGELFF. The CDR3 DNA follows: TGTGCCAGCAGCTTGGTTAGCGGGGGGAACACCGGGGAGCTGTTTTTT. The whole variable domain, remainder taken from reference TRBV7-9 and TRBJ2-2, is DTGVSQNPRHKITKRGQNVTFRCDPISEHNRLYWYRQTLGQGPEFLTYFQNEAQLEKSRLLSDRFSAERPKGSFSTLEIQRTEQGDSAMYLCASSLVSGGNTGELFFGEGSRLTVL.

This chain links TRBV28 with TRBJ1-2; D not resolved. Germline assignment: CDR1 MDHEN and CDR2 SYDVKM. V lost 5 bases and J 9 bases, leaving 13 bases between the germline ends. The CDR3 consists of 12 residues. The CDR3 DNA reads TGTGCCAGCAGTCGCCTGGCTATGCGCTACACCTTC. Its translation: CASSRLAMRYTF.

The chain combines TRBV2 with TRBJ1-3, with D unresolved. Germline V gene sequence: CDR1 SNHLY, CDR2 FYNNEI. This CDR3 has 14 amino acids. The V and J ends lost 6 bases and 2 bases respectively, with 11 bases between them. The DNA of the CDR3 is TGTGCCAGCAGCCCCGAACATACTGGAAACACCATATATTTT. It yields the protein CASSPEHTGNTIYF.

The rearrangement uses TRBV30 and TRBJ2-4, with D unresolved. The CDR3 spans 14 residues. Between the trimmed V and J ends, which lost 2 bases and 8 bases, there was a span of 16 bases. Germline assignment: CDR1 GTSNPN and CDR2 SVGIG (reference sequence). The CDR3 reads CAWSSSRVQDIQYF. The CDR3 nucleotides are TGTGCCTGGAGTTCCTCCCGTGTTCAGGACATTCAGTACTTC.

The chain links TRBV2 to TRBJ2-5; D call uncertain. Germline V gene sequence: CDR1 SNHLY, CDR2 FYNNEI. Trimming stripped 9 bases from V and 1 base from J, with 9 bases between. The CDR3 is 12 amino acids. CDR3 amino acids: CARYSFQETQYF. The CDR3 DNA reads as TGTGCCAGATACAGTTTCCAAGAGACCCAGTACTTC.

The table lists this clone with a count of one. This rearrangement joins TRBV5-1 to TRBJ2-1, with D possibly TRBD2 on 5 matching bases. The CDR3 spans 14 residues. Trimming stripped 4 bases from V and 9 bases from J, with 17 bases between. Germline assignment: CDR1 SGHRS and CDR2 YFSETQ. CDR3 in amino acids: CASSPSTAEGEQFF. The DNA of the CDR3 is TGCGCCAGCAGCCCGTCGACGGCAGAGGGTGAGCAGTTCTTC.

This clone showed up just a few times. The chain combines TRBV5-1 with TRBJ1-5, with 8 bases matching TRBD1. This CDR3 comprises 13 residues. Germline CDR1 is SGHRS and CDR2 is YFSETQ. The V segment lost 4 bases and the J segment 7 bases; nucleotides outside the gene matches: 4. The CDR3 DNA reads TGCGCCAGCAGCCAGGGGGCTGACCAGCCCCAGCATTTT. Its protein is CASSQGADQPQHF.

The J gene is TRBJ2-2, the V gene TRBV9, with D tentatively TRBD1 (6 bases). Trimming took off 3 bases at V and 6 bases at J, with 9 bases between the two ends. Germline V gene sequence: CDR1 SGDLS, CDR2 YYNGEE. The CDR3 loop spans 13 amino acids. Here the CDR3 reads CASSAGAPGELFF. CDR3 nucleotide sequence: TGTGCCAGCAGCGCAGGGGCTCCCGGGGAGCTGTTTTTT.

The chain links TRBV19 to TRBJ1-1, with 8 bases aligning to TRBD1. The germline V gene has CDR1 LNHDA and CDR2 SQIVND (reference sequence). The CDR3 consists of 13 residues. Trimming took 5 bases from V and 4 from J; bases not matched to a gene: 3. In DNA form, the CDR3 reads TGTGCCAGTAGTCAGGGGGCGAGCACTGAAGCTTTCTTT. This sequence encodes CASSQGASTEAFF.

The chain carries TRBV9 and TRBJ1-6; D gene uncertain. This CDR3 comprises 15 residues. V was cut by 0 bases and J by 7 bases, with 11 bases left in between. The germline CDR1 and CDR2 sequences are SGDLS and YYNGEE. This CDR3 reads CASSVEGMENSPLHF. CDR3 DNA: TGTGCCAGCAGCGTAGAAGGGATGGAGAATTCACCCCTCCACTTT.

J is TRBJ2-7 and V is TRBV27, with 7 nucleotides matching TRBD1. Germline-derived CDR1 and CDR2 are MNHEY and SMNVEV (reference sequence). The CDR3 covers 15 residues. The J segment lost 2 bases and the V segment lost 5 bases, leaving 9 bases of the junction unmatched. The CDR3 is CASSLLGQDPYEQYF. CDR3 nucleotides: TGTGCCAGCAGTCTCCTCGGACAGGACCCCTACGAGCAGTACTTC.

The chain joins TRBV4-3 to TRBJ1-5; TRBD1 might be the D (5 bases). The CDR3 is 15 residues long. From germline, CDR1 is LGHNA and CDR2 YSLEER. V was cut by 4 bases and J by 1 base, with 11 bases left in between. The CDR3 sequence: CASSRVWGSNQPQHF. CDR3 coding DNA: TGCGCCAGCAGCCGCGTTTGGGGGAGCAATCAGCCCCAGCATTTT.

The V and J genes are TRBV6-6 and TRBJ1-2, with D tentatively TRBD1 (6 bases). The V gene's germline CDR1 is MNHNY and CDR2 SVGAGI (reference sequence). This CDR3 comprises 16 residues. The V end lost 8 bases, the J end lost 4 bases, and 23 bases lay between the germline ends. CDR3 coding DNA: TGTGCCAGCCGGACAGCCAAAACAGGAAACCCCTATGGCTACACCTTC. The encoded protein is CASRTAKTGNPYGYTF.

The V gene is TRBV6-1, the J gene TRBJ1-2; D unclear. This CDR3 contains 11 residues. CDR1 and CDR2 (germline): MNHNS, SASEGT. Between the trimmed V and J ends, which lost 7 bases and 7 bases, there was a span of 10 bases. The CDR3 spells CASTTAIGYTF. CDR3 coding DNA: TGTGCCAGCACTACGGCAATTGGCTACACCTTC.

This clone was seen only a few times. This chain links TRBV5-6 with TRBJ1-4; no clear D gene. Trimming stripped 3 bases from V and 8 bases from J, with 11 bases between. This CDR3 comprises 13 residues. Germline-derived CDR1 and CDR2 are SGHDT and YYEEEE. CDR3 DNA: TGTGCCAGCAGCTCGTGGCTAGGAGAAAAACTGTTTTTT. It encodes CASSSWLGEKLFF. Full variable domain (outside the CDR3, taken from reference TRBV5-6 and TRBJ1-4): DAGVTQSPTHLIKTRGQQVTLRCSPKSGHDTVSWYQQALGQGPQFIFQYYEEEERQRGNFPDRFSGHQFPNYSSELNVNALLLGDSALYLCASSSWLGEKLFFGSGTQLSVL.

The V call is TRBV6-5, the J call TRBJ2-7; D is ambiguous. Trimming removed 2 bases from V and 0 bases from J, with 8 bases in between. The CDR3 runs to 14 residues. The germline V gene encodes CDR1 MNHEY and CDR2 SVGAGI. Here the CDR3 reads CASSYDMRSYEQYF. Here the CDR3 DNA reads TGTGCCAGCAGTTACGACATGCGCTCCTACGAGCAGTACTTC.

The chain links TRBV2 to TRBJ2-7, with TRBD2 matching 7 bases. The germline gives CDR1 SNHLY, CDR2 FYNNEI. The CDR3 length is 12 residues. J gave up 7 bases and V 8 bases, and 8 bases lay outside the gene matches. For the CDR3, the DNA is TGTGCCAGCGTCGGCAGGGAGGGGGAGCAGTACGTC. It yields the protein CASVGREGEQYV.

This clone was recorded once. V and J are TRBV25-1 and TRBJ2-5; maybe TRBD1 (6 bases). Germline values: CDR1 MGHDK, CDR2 SYGVNS. V lost 1 base and J 5 bases, leaving 17 bases between the germline ends. This CDR3 has 16 residues. CDR3 nucleotide sequence: TGTGCCAGCAGTGAATTTCCTGGGGGCCATGGGGAGACCCAGTACTTC. Amino acids: CASSEFPGGHGETQYF.

This chain joins TRBV4-1 and TRBJ2-2, with 9 bases fitting TRBD1. This CDR3 region has 15 residues. V trimming: 4 bases; J trimming: 7 bases; junction bases outside the gene matches: 7. The germline gives CDR1 MGHRA, CDR2 YSYEKL. The CDR3 sequence: CASSPGDRDNGELFF. DNA of the CDR3: TGCGCCAGCAGCCCAGGGGACAGGGACAACGGGGAGCTGTTTTTT.

The chain links TRBV2 to TRBJ1-5; D is possibly TRBD1 (6 bases). V was shortened by 4 bases and J by 1 base, with 8 bases between the two germline ends. Looked up from germline, CDR1 is SNHLY and CDR2 is FYNNEI. The CDR3 covers 14 residues. CDR3 residues: CASSGQGSNQPQHF. DNA for the CDR3: TGTGCCAGCAGTGGGCAGGGGAGCAATCAGCCCCAGCATTTT.

This clone was observed a handful of times. V gene TRBV6-6 combines with J gene TRBJ2-7; no reliable D call. The germline V and J ends were trimmed by 4 bases and 0 bases, with 13 bases remaining between them. Germline CDR1 and CDR2: MNHNY and SVGAGI (reference sequence). This CDR3 is 15 amino acids long. DNA for the CDR3: TGTGCCAGCAGTTCGCCCCTAGAAAACTCCTACGAGCAGTACTTC. Its protein is CASSSPLENSYEQYF.

The chain uses TRBV7-9 and TRBJ1-5; D is perhaps TRBD1 (5 bases). CDR1 and CDR2 (germline): SEHNR, FQNEAQ (reference sequence). The CDR3 is 15 residues long. Trimming removed 4 bases at V and 5 bases at J, with 15 bases between. In DNA form, the CDR3 reads TGTGCCAGCAGCTCCTTGTCAGGGATCCATCAGCCCCAGCATTTT. Amino acids: CASSSLSGIHQPQHF.